This TCR beta chain was profiled in a study of blood T cell repertoires in COVID-19. Produced via immunoSEQ multiplex PCR; TCRdb's table is partial and in-frame only. The sample includes about 120,000 clones, 65% to 90% of them seen just once. This CDR3 has 16 amino acids. V shed 3 bases and J 7 bases; nucleotides not matched to a gene: 15. The germline CDR1 and CDR2 sequences are SGDLS and YYNGEE. This TCR was recovered from a man older than 75 with acute or convalescent COVID-19. The V and J genes are TRBV9 and TRBJ2-5, with 7 bases aligning to TRBD2. The sequenced material came from peripheral blood. The CDR3 spells CASSARTSGERGTQYF. CDR3 nucleotide sequence: TGTGCCAGCAGCGCCCGGACTAGTGGTGAGAGGGGGACCCAGTACTTC.